The clone carrying this T cell receptor (beta chain) was detected a few times. Its antigen is not identified. The data stem from a study of beta chain features in type 1 diabetes. As for the study in general: Sorted cells numbering around 100,000,000 were examined across all samples. Findings of the study overall: Insertion counts at VDJ junctions were lower in type 1 diabetes patients, who also showed more deletions there.

Every bit of the isolated RNA underwent reverse transcription, so sequencing read expressed TCRB transcripts. TCRdb's table, derived via immunoSEQ multiplex PCR, lists solely in-frame clones and lacks some. The sample contains about 320,000 clones, roughly 15% of which appear only once. All sorted populations exceeded 95% purity. The germline CDR1 and CDR2 sequences are MNHEY and SVGAGI. This CDR3 spans 13 amino acids. Trimming left V 5 bases short and J 0 bases short, with 5 bases between. The source of this sequence is a man aged 30-40 years in good health. Material for sequencing was central memory CD4+ T cells from blood. The chain combines TRBV6-5 with TRBJ1-5; D is undetermined. The CDR3 reads CASSDTSNQPQHF. CDR3 DNA sequence: TGTGCCAGCAGTGACACTAGCAATCAGCCCCAGCATTTT.